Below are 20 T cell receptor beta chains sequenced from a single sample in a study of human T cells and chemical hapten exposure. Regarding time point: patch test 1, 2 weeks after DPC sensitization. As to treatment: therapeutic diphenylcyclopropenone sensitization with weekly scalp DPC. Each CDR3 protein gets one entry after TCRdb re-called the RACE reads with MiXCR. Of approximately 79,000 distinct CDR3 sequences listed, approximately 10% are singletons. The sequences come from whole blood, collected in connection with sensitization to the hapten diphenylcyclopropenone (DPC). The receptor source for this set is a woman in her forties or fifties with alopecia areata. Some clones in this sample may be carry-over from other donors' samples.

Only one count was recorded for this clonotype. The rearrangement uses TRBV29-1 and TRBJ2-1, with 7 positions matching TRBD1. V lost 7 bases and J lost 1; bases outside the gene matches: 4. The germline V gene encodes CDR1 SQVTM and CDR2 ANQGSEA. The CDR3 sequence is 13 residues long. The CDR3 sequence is CSAVQGSYNEQFF. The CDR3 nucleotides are TGCAGCGCTGTACAGGGGTCCTACAATGAGCAGTTCTTC.

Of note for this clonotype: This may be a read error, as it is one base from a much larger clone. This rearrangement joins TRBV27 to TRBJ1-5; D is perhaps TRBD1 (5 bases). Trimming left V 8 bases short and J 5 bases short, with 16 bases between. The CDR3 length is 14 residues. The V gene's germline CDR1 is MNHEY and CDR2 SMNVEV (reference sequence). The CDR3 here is CASQPLGTHQPQHF. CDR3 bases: TGTGCCAGCCAGCCCCTGGGGACGCATCAGCCCCAGCATTTT.

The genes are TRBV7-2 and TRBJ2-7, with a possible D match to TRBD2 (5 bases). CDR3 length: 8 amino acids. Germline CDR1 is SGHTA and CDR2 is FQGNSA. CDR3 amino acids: CANRTGVV. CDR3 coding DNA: TGTGCCAATCGGACTGGCGTTGTC.

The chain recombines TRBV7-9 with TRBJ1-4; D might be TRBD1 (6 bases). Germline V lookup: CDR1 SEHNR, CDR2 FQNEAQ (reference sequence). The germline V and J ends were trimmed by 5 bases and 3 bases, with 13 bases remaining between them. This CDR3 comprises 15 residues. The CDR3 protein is CASSSPQGANEKLFF. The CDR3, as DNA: TGTGCCAGCAGCAGCCCACAGGGTGCTAATGAAAAACTGTTTTTT.

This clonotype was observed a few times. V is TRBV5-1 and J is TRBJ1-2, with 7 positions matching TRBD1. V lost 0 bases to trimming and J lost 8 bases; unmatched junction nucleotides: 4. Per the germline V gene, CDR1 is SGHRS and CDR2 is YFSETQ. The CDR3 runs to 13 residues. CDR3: CASSLGTGRGYTF. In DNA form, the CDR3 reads TGCGCCAGCAGCTTGGGGACAGGCCGCGGCTACACCTTC.

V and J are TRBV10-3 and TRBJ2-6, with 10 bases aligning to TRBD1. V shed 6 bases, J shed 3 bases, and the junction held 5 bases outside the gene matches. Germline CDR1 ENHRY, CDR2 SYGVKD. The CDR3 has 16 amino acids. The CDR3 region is CAISPGTGDGANVLTF. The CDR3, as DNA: TGTGCCATCAGCCCCGGGACAGGGGATGGGGCCAACGTCCTGACTTTC.

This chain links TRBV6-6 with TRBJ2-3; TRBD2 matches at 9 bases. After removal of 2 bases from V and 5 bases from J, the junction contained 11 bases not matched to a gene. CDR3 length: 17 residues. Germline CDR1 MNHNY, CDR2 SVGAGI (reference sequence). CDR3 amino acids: CASSYIDAGGPGDTQYF. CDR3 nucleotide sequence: TGTGCCAGCAGTTACATCGATGCGGGAGGGCCAGGAGATACGCAGTATTTT.

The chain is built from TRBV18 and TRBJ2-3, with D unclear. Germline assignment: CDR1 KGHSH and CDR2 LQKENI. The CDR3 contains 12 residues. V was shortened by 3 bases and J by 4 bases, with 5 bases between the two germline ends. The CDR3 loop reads CASSPLSDTQYF. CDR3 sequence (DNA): TGTGCCAGCTCACCCCTTTCAGATACGCAGTATTTT.

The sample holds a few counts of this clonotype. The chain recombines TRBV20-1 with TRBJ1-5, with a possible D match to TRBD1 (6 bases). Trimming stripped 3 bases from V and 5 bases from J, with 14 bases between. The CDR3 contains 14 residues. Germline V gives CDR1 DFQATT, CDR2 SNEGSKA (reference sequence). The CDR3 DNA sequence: TGCAGTGCTAGCGGTCAGGGGATCTATCAGCCCCAGCATTTT. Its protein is CSASGQGIYQPQHF.

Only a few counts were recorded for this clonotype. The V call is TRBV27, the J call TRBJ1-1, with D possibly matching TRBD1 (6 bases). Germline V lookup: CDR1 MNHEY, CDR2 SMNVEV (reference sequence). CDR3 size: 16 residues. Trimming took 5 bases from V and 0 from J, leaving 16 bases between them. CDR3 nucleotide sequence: TGTGCCAGCAGTCGGCGGGGGGGCACAGTGAACACTGAAGCTTTCTTT. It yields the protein CASSRRGGTVNTEAFF.

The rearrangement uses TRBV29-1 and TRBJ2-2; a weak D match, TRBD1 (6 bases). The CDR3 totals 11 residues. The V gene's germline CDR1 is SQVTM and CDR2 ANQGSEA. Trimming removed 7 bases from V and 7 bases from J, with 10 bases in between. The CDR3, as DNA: TGCAGCGGGGGGCTGCTCGGGGAGCTGTTTTTT. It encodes CSGGLLGELFF.

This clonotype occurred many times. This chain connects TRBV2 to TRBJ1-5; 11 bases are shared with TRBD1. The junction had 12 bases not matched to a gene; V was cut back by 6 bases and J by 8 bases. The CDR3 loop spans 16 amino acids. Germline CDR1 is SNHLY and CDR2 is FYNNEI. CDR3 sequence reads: CASSPWGTGGLEPQHF. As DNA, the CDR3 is TGTGCCAGCAGCCCCTGGGGGACAGGGGGGTTGGAGCCCCAGCATTTT.

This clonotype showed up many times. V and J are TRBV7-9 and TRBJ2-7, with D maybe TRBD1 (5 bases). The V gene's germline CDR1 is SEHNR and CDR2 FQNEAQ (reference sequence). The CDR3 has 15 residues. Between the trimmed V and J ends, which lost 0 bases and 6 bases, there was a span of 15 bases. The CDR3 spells CASSLAQGAFPEQYF. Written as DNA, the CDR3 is TGTGCCAGCAGCTTAGCTCAGGGTGCGTTCCCCGAGCAGTACTTC.

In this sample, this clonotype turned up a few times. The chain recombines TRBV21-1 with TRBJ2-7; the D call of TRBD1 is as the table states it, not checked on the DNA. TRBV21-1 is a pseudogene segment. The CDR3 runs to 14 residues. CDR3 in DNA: TGTGCCAGCAGCCCGACAGGACCTTCCTACGAGCAGTACTTC. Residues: CASSPTGPSYEQYF.

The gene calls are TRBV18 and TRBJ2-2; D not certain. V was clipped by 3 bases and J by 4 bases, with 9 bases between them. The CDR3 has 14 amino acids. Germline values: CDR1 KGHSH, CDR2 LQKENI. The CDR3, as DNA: TGTGCCAGCTCACCGTTAGGGTCCACCGGGGAGCTGTTTTTT. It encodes CASSPLGSTGELFF. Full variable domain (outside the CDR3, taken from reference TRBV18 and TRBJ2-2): NAGVMQNPRHLVRRRGQEARLRCSPMKGHSHVYWYRQLPEEGLKFMVYLQKENIIDESGMPKERFSAEFPKEGPSILRIQQVVRGDSAAYFCASSPLGSTGELFFGEGSRLTVL.

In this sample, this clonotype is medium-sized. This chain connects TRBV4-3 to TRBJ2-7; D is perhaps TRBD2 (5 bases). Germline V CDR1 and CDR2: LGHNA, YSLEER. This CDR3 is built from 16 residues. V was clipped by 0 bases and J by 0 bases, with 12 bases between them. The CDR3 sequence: CASSQDEGRPSYEQYF. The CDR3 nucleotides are TGCGCCAGCAGCCAAGATGAGGGCAGACCCTCCTACGAGCAGTACTTC.

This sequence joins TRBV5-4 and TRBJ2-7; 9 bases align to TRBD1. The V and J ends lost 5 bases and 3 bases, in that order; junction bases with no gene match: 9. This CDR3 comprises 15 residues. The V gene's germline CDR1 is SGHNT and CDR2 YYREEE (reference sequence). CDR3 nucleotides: TGTGCCAGCAGTAGGGACAGGGTTTCCCACTACGAGCAGTACTTC. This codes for CASSRDRVSHYEQYF.

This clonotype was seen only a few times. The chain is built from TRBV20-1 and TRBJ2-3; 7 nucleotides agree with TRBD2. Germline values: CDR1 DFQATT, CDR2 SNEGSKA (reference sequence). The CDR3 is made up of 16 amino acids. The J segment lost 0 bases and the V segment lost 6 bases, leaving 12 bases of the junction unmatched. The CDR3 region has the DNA TGCAGTGCACCCCCTAGCGGAGGCCCTAGCACAGATACGCAGTATTTT. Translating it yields CSAPPSGGPSTDTQYF.

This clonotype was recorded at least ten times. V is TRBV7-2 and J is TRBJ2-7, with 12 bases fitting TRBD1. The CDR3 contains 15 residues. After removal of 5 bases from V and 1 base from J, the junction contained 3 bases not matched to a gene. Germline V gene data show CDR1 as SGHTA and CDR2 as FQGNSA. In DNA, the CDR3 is TGTGCCAGCAGCAGGGACAGGGGGCAGTCCTACGAGCAGTACTTC. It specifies CASSRDRGQSYEQYF.

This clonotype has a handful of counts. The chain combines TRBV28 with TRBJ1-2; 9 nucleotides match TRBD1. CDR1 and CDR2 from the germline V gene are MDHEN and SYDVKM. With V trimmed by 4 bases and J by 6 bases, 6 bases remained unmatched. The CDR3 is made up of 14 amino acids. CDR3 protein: CASSSPDRGDGYTF. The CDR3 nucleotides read TGTGCCAGCAGTTCCCCGGACAGGGGAGATGGCTACACCTTC.